The source of this T cell receptor (beta chain) is a study of CD8+CD57+ T cells in acquired aplastic anemia. Study-level information: Reads per healthy sample averaged around 9.9 million (CD4+) and 11.0 million (CD8+).

Template material for TCR beta VDJ and CDR3 profiling consisted of genomic DNA. TCRdb re-called the reads with MiXCR, one entry per CDR3 protein. The repertoire has over 100,000 distinct CDR3 sequences, roughly two fifths of them found once; the top ten carry 6.5% to 10%. V lost 11 bases and J 11 bases, leaving 18 bases between the germline ends. The CDR3 has 11 amino acids. The germline CDR1 and CDR2 sequences are LNHDA and SQIVND (reference sequence). This TCR derives from a human donor in good health, serving as a control. The chain couples TRBV19 to TRBJ1-1; D ambiguous. Sequencing was performed on sorted CD4+, CD8+, or CD8+CD57+ T cells (not recorded which) from PBMCs. CDR3 nucleotides: TGTGCCGTCGTAAGTAGGATGTCTGCTTTCTTT. As protein: CAVVSRMSAFF.